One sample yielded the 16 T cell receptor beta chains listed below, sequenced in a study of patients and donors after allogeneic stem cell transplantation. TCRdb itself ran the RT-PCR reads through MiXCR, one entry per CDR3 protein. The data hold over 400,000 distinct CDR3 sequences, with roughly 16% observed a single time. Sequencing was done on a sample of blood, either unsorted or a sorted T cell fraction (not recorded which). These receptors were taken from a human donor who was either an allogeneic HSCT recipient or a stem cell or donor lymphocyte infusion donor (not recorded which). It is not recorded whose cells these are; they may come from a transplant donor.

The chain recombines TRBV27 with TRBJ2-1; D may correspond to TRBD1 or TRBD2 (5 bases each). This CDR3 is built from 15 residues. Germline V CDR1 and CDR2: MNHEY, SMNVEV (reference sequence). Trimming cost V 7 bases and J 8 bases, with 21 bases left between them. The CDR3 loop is CASIRRQNPGDEQFF. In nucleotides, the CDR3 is TGTGCCAGCATTCGGCGACAGAACCCCGGGGATGAGCAGTTCTTC.

In DNA, the CDR3 is TGTGCCAGCAGCACCCGATCGGACCGGAACACTGAAGCTTTCTTT. Amino acids: CASSTRSDRNTEAFF. J is TRBJ1-1 and V is TRBV9; no definite D call. Between the trimmed V and J ends, which lost 4 bases and 1 base, there was a span of 14 bases. The CDR3 has 15 residues. Germline-derived CDR1 and CDR2 are SGDLS and YYNGEE.

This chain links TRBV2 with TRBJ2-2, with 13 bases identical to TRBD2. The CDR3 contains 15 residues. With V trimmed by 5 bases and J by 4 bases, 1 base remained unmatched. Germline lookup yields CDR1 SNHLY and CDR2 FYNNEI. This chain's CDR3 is CASSRLAGGTGELFF. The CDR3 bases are TGTGCCAGCAGTCGACTAGCGGGAGGCACCGGGGAGCTGTTTTTT. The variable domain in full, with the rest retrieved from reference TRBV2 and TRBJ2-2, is EPEVTQTPSHQVTQMGQEVILRCVPISNHLYFYWYRQILGQKVEFLVSFYNNEISEKSEIFDDQFSVERPDGSNFTLKIRSTKLEDSAMYFCASSRLAGGTGELFFGEGSRLTVL.

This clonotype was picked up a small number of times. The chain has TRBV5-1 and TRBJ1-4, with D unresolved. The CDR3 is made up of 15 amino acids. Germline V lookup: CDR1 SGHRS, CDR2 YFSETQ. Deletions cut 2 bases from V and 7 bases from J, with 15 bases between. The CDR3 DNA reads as TGCGCCAGCAGCTTTTTCCCGGGTCGTAGTGAAAAACTGTTTTTT. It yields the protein CASSFFPGRSEKLFF.

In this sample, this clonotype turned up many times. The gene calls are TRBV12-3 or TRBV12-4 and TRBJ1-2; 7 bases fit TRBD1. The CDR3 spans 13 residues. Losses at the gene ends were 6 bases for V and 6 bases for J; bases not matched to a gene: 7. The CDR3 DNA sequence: TGTGCCAGCAGCCCAACAGGGGCCGATGGCTACACCTTC. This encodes CASSPTGADGYTF.

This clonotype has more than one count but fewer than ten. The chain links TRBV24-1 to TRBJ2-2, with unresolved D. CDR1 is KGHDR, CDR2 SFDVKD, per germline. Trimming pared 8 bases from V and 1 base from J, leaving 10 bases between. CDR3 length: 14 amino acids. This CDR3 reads CATTHSGNTGELFF. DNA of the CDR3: TGTGCCACCACCCACTCGGGGAACACCGGGGAGCTGTTTTTT.

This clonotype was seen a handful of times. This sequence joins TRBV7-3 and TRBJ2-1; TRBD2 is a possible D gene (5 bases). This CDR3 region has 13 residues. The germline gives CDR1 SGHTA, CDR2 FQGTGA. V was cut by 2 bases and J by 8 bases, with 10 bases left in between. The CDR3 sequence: CASSLRGYDEQFF. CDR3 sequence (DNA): TGTGCCAGCAGCTTACGAGGGTACGATGAGCAGTTCTTC.

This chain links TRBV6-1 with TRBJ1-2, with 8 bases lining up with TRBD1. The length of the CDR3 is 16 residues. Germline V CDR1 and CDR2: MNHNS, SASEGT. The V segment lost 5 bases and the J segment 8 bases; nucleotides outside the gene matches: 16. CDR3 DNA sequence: TGTGCCAGCAGTCCCGAAGTCCAGGGGGCGCTGAGCGGCTACACCTTC. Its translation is CASSPEVQGALSGYTF.

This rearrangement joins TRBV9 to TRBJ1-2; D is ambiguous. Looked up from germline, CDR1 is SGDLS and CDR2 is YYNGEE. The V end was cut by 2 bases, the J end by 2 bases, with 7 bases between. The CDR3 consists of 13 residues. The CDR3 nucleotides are TGTGCCAGCAGCGTCGGGCCCAACTATGGCTACACCTTC. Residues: CASSVGPNYGYTF.

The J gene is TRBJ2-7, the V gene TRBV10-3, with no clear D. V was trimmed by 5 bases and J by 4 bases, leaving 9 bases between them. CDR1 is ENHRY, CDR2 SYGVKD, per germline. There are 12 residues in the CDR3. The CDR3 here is CAISPKEYEQYF. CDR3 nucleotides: TGTGCCATCAGTCCCAAAGAGTACGAGCAGTACTTC.

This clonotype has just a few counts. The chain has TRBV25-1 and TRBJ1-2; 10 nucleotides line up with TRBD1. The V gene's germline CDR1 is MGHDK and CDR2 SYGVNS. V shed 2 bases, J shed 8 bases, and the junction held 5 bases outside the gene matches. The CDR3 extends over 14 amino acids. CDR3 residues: CASSETDRGLGYTF. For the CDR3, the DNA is TGTGCCAGCAGTGAAACCGACAGGGGGCTGGGCTACACCTTC.

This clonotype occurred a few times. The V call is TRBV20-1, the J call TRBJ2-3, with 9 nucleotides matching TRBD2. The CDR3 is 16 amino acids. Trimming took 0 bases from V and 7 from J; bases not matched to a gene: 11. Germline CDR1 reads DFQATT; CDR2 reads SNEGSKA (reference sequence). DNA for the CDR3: TGCAGTGCTAGAGATCGGGCGGGGGGGCGCCCGCATACGCAGTATTTT. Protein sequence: CSARDRAGGRPHTQYF.

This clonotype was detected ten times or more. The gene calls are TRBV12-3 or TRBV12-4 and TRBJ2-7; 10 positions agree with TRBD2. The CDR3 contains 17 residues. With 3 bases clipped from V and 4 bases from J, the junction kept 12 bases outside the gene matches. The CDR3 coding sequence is TGTGCCAGCAGTTTTTACCCCGGGCTAGCGGGAGATTACGAGCAGTACTTC. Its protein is CASSFYPGLAGDYEQYF.

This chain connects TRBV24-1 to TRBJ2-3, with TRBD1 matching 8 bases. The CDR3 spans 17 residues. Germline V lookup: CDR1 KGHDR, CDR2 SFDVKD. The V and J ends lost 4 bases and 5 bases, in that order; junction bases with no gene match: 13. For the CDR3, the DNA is TGTGCCACCAGTGAGCGCGGGACAGGCCGAGGAAAAGATACGCAGTATTTT. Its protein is CATSERGTGRGKDTQYF.

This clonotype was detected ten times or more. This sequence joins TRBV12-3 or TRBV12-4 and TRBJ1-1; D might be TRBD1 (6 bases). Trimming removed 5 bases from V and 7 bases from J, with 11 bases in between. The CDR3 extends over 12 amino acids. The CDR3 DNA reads TGTGCCAGCAGTCCACAGGGACATGAAGCTTTCTTT. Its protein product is CASSPQGHEAFF.

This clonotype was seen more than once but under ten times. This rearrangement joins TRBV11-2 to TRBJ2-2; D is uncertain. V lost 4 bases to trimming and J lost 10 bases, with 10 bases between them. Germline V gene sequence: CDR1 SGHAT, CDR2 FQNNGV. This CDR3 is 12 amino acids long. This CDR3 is CASSSPAAELFF. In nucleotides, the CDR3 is TGTGCCAGCAGCTCCCCGGCCGCGGAGCTGTTTTTT.